The subject of this entry is one TCR beta chain. Antigen: not known. The sample has other DNA sequences that encode this CDR3 too. This record belongs to a study of CD8+ T cells in alopecia areata. About the study: The drug, oral tofacitinib, was given to treated patients at 5 to 10 mg twice daily.

Treatment specified: oral pan-JAK inhibitor, 5-10 mg twice daily. Alopecia areata patients gave lesional scalp punch biopsies and peripheral blood samples. Study-level results: Scalp samples also contribute reads from the resident alphabeta T cells found in normal skin.

Isolated RNA was reverse transcribed into cDNA used as the sequencing template. The repertoire was sequenced with immunoSEQ multiplex PCR; TCRdb's copy has only in-frame clones and lacks some. This sample has about 190,000 clones, with under 80% found just once. The V gene lost 5 bases and the J gene lost 1 base, with 2 bases spanning the gap. This CDR3 is 10 amino acids long. Germline V CDR1 and CDR2: SQVTM, ANQGSEA. The material sequenced was CD4+ T cells sorted from blood, taken around week 50, from a patient treated with tofacitinib. This sequence was found in a human donor with alopecia areata. The chain recombines TRBV29-1 with TRBJ1-1; D ambiguous. The DNA for the CDR3 is TGCAGCGTTCGGAACACTGAAGCTTTCTTT. Amino acid sequence: CSVRNTEAFF. The variable domain in full, with the rest retrieved from reference TRBV29-1 and TRBJ1-1, is SAVISQKPSRDICQRGTSLTIQCQVDSQVTMMFWYRQQPGQSLTLIATANQGSEATYESGFVIDKFPISRPNLTFSTLTVSNMSPEDSSIYLCSVRNTEAFFGQGTRLTVV.